This T cell receptor (beta chain) was observed in a study of B cell selection in AIRE deficiency. Study-wide points: CDR3s were shorter in shared Treg sequences, reflecting few non-templated nucleotide insertions. Healthy Tconv contained over 35% of shared healthy Treg sequences; only TCRbeta sequenced. About a third of healthy-shared Treg sequences were found among patient Tconv cells. Healthy donors alone shared 31.6% of 3,300 or so Treg sequences; patients alone 8.5% to 10%.

The method was immunoSEQ multiplex PCR; TCRdb's version includes in-frame clones alone and lacks a portion of them. The data contain about 18,000 clones, 85% to 95% of them singletons. The germline V gene encodes CDR1 MDHEN and CDR2 SYDVKM. With 6 bases clipped from V and 7 bases from J, the junction kept 9 bases outside the gene matches. This CDR3 spans 14 amino acids. Sorted regulatory T cells were CD4-positive, CD25-high and CD127-low or negative. On this clone: Its target is not known.

Source material: CD4+CD25+ Tregs sorted from PBMCs. This TCR was recovered from a human donor in good health. The chain employs TRBV28 and TRBJ1-2; TRBD1 matches at 9 bases. CDR3 loop: CASRGTGSIGGYTF. For the CDR3, the DNA is TGTGCCAGCAGAGGGACAGGGAGTATCGGTGGCTACACCTTC.